The TCR beta chain under discussion was sequenced for a study of cytomegalovirus exposure and HLA in healthy donors. Primers: 60 Vbeta forward and 13 Jbeta reverse. This table comes from immunoSEQ multiplex PCR, and its TCRdb copy is limited to in-frame clones, with some not included. The repertoire consists of roughly 100,000 clones, with over 75% occurring once and the leading ten covering 5% to 6.5%. This clone has only one observation. Sequenced input: PBMCs. The clonotype comes from a woman younger than 35 in good health and CMV-seropositive.

The CDR3 DNA sequence: TGTGCCAGCAGCTTGCCGGCCCTAGCGGGAAAAGAGACCCAGTACTTC. Protein: CASSLPALAGKETQYF. This sequence joins TRBV5-6 and TRBJ2-5; TRBD2 agrees at 9 bases. CDR1 is SGHDT and CDR2 is YYEEEE in the germline V gene. There are 16 residues in the CDR3. V gave up 1 base and J gave up 3 bases; unmatched junction bases: 7.